The 27 T cell receptor beta chains below all came from one sample that was sequenced in a study of beta chain features in type 1 diabetes. The sequenced template was cDNA made from the entire isolated RNA. Clones were read by immunoSEQ multiplex PCR, and TCRdb kept only the in-frame ones, dropping some. The sample lists 250,000 to 350,000 clones, around 16% occurring once. Study results and caveats: Type 1 diabetes patients had moderately but significantly shorter TCRB CDR3s in all four CD4+ subsets.

Antigens of these TCRs are unknown. The sample comprised naive CD4+ T cells from blood. The receptors derive from a man aged 18 to 30 with type 1 diabetes.

The CDR3 sequence: CASSDLSGGYGYTF. In DNA, the CDR3 is TGTGCCAGCAGTGACCTCAGCGGAGGCTATGGCTACACCTTC. The V gene is TRBV25-1, the J gene TRBJ1-2; no clear D. This CDR3 is 14 amino acids long. The germline V and J ends were trimmed by 3 bases and 4 bases, with 12 bases remaining between them. Germline V gene data show CDR1 as MGHDK and CDR2 as SYGVNS.

This clone was observed a handful of times. The rearrangement uses TRBV19 and TRBJ1-1; D perhaps matches TRBD1 (5 bases). The CDR3 has 14 amino acids. Germline CDR1 LNHDA, CDR2 SQIVND (reference sequence). Trimming pared 3 bases from V and 6 bases from J, leaving 14 bases between. CDR3 sequence: CASSIVWWGPEAFF. The CDR3 DNA reads as TGTGCCAGTAGTATCGTCTGGTGGGGCCCTGAAGCTTTCTTT.

This chain links TRBV11-2 with TRBJ2-7; weak D call: TRBD1 (5 bases). The CDR3 consists of 13 residues. The V and J ends lost 1 base and 7 bases respectively, with 11 bases between them. The germline V gene encodes CDR1 SGHAT and CDR2 FQNNGV. The CDR3 nucleotides read TGTGCCAGCAGCTTAGTCGCAGGGCTGGAGCAGTACTTC. Residues: CASSLVAGLEQYF.

The chain recombines TRBV19 with TRBJ2-1, with 13 bases matching TRBD2. CDR1 LNHDA and CDR2 SQIVND come from the germline V gene (reference sequence). V trimming: 5 bases; J trimming: 8 bases; junction bases outside the gene matches: 9. This CDR3 is 16 amino acids long. CDR3 amino acids: CASSHTRLAGGHEQFF. CDR3 sequence (DNA): TGTGCCAGTAGTCATACAAGACTAGCGGGAGGCCATGAGCAGTTCTTC.

The V gene is TRBV19, the J gene TRBJ2-6; no clear D gene. This CDR3 spans 15 amino acids. Germline CDR1 reads LNHDA; CDR2 reads SQIVND (reference sequence). The ends were cut back, 7 bases at V and 0 bases at J, with 10 bases in the middle. CDR3 region: CASTRRVSGANVLTF. CDR3 nucleotides: TGTGCCAGTACGCGTCGGGTCTCTGGGGCCAACGTCCTGACTTTC. Full variable domain (remainder filled in from reference TRBV19 and TRBJ2-6): DGGITQSPKYLFRKEGQNVTLSCEQNLNHDAMYWYRQDPGQGLRLIYYSQIVNDFQKGDIAEGYSVSREKKESFPLTVTSAQKNPTAFYLCASTRRVSGANVLTFGAGSRLTVL.

The chain carries TRBV7-2 and TRBJ2-7; the D gene is possibly TRBD1 (5 bases). Trimming took off 11 bases at V and 1 base at J, with 18 bases between the two ends. The germline V gene has CDR1 SGHTA and CDR2 FQGNSA. The CDR3 length is 14 residues. The CDR3 region has the DNA TGTGCCTCCAATGGACAAGTAACTTCCTACGAGCAGTACTTC. Its protein product is CASNGQVTSYEQYF.

This clone was seen more than once but under ten times. V and J are TRBV5-1 and TRBJ2-1; TRBD2 matches at 10 bases. CDR1 is SGHRS and CDR2 is YFSETQ in the germline V gene. The V and J ends lost 2 bases and 10 bases, in that order; junction bases with no gene match: 3. The CDR3 has 13 amino acids. The CDR3 loop is CASSLTSGIEQFF. The CDR3 DNA reads TGCGCCAGCAGCTTAACTAGCGGGATAGAGCAGTTCTTC.

The chain combines TRBV9 with TRBJ1-1; the match to TRBD1 covers 8 bases. Germline V gene sequence: CDR1 SGDLS, CDR2 YYNGEE. V lost 4 bases, J lost 6 bases, and 5 bases stayed unmatched. The CDR3 consists of 13 residues. CDR3 sequence reads: CASSWTGKPEAFF. The DNA for the CDR3 is TGTGCCAGCAGCTGGACAGGGAAACCTGAAGCTTTCTTT.

The V gene is TRBV30, the J gene TRBJ1-1, with 8 bases fitting TRBD1. The CDR3 is made up of 12 amino acids. Germline trimming cut 8 bases from V and 5 bases from J; bases unmatched to any gene: 7. Germline CDR1 GTSNPN, CDR2 SVGIG (reference sequence). CDR3 nucleotide sequence: TGTGCCCGGGACAGGTTGGGGACTGAAGCTTTCTTT. Its translation is CARDRLGTEAFF.

The rearrangement joins TRBV30 to TRBJ2-7; 8 bases are shared with TRBD1. The CDR3 is 12 residues long. Germline values: CDR1 GTSNPN, CDR2 SVGIG (reference sequence). The junction had 6 bases not matched to a gene; V was cut back by 8 bases and J by 3 bases. CDR3 sequence (DNA): TGTGCCCTCGGGACAGGTAACTACGAGCAGTACTTC. It specifies CALGTGNYEQYF.

V gene TRBV30 combines with J gene TRBJ2-3; 10 nucleotides align to TRBD2. With V trimmed by 4 bases and J by 5 bases, 3 bases remained unmatched. The CDR3 contains 13 residues. Germline CDR1 reads GTSNPN; CDR2 reads SVGIG (reference sequence). The CDR3: CAWTGLARDTQYF. For the CDR3, the DNA is TGTGCCTGGACGGGACTAGCGAGAGATACGCAGTATTTT.

The V and J genes are TRBV4-1 and TRBJ2-7, with D perhaps TRBD1 (5 bases). The CDR3 has 16 amino acids. With 4 bases removed from V and 4 bases from J, the gap between germline ends came to 20 bases. Germline V lookup: CDR1 MGHRA, CDR2 YSYEKL. The CDR3: CASSREWTLGGYEQYF. The CDR3 region has the DNA TGCGCCAGCAGCCGAGAATGGACACTCGGTGGGTACGAGCAGTACTTC.

Notes on this clone: This specimen includes other DNA sequences encoding the same CDR3. The genes are TRBV30 and TRBJ1-1; possible D gene TRBD1, 6 bases. The CDR3 is made up of 12 amino acids. V was clipped by 0 bases and J by 5 bases, with 7 bases between them. Germline values: CDR1 GTSNPN, CDR2 SVGIG (reference sequence). The CDR3, as DNA: TGTGCCTGGAGTGTAAGGGGGACTGAAGCTTTCTTT. Translated, it gives CAWSVRGTEAFF.

This clone was seen only a few times. V is TRBV5-1 and J is TRBJ2-1, with TRBD2 matching 11 bases. Per the germline V gene, CDR1 is SGHRS and CDR2 is YFSETQ. V lost 4 bases and J lost 7; bases outside the gene matches: 10. This CDR3 region has 16 residues. The CDR3 region has the DNA TGCGCCAGCAGCACGGACCCGGGACTAGCGGTGAATGAGCAGTTCTTC. It is translated as CASSTDPGLAVNEQFF.

V is TRBV27 and J is TRBJ1-2; TRBD1 matches at 9 bases. J lost 3 bases, V lost 4 bases, and 6 bases had no gene match. CDR1 and CDR2 (germline): MNHEY, SMNVEV (reference sequence). There are 15 residues in the CDR3. The DNA for the CDR3 is TGTGCCAGCAGTTGGTCGGGACAGGGAGACTATGGCTACACCTTC. It is translated as CASSWSGQGDYGYTF.

The gene calls are TRBV9 and TRBJ2-1; the match to TRBD2 covers 13 bases. The CDR3 covers 17 residues. Unmatched junction bases numbered 5, after V lost 4 bases and J lost 1 base. Germline lookup yields CDR1 SGDLS and CDR2 YYNGEE. The chain's CDR3 is CASSTLLAGGSYNEQFF. CDR3 nucleotides: TGTGCCAGCAGCACGCTACTAGCGGGGGGGTCCTACAATGAGCAGTTCTTC.

J is TRBJ2-5 and V is TRBV5-1; weak D call: TRBD2 (6 bases). The CDR3 is 13 amino acids. V lost 5 bases and J lost 5, with 13 bases in between. The germline V gene has CDR1 SGHRS and CDR2 YFSETQ. DNA of the CDR3: TGCGCCAGCAGGCCCTCGGGGGTGGAGACCCAGTACTTC. Protein: CASRPSGVETQYF. Together with reference TRBV5-1 and TRBJ2-5, the CDR3 gives the full variable domain: KAGVTQTPRYLIKTRGQQVTLSCSPISGHRSVSWYQQTPGQGLQFLFEYFSETQRNKGNFPGRFSGRQFSNSRSEMNVSTLELGDSALYLCASRPSGVETQYFGPGTRLLVL.

This clone appeared a few times. The CDR3 DNA reads as TGTGCCAGCAGGTCTAGCGACGAGCAGTACTTC. Translation gives CASRSSDEQYF. The chain is built from TRBV5-6 and TRBJ2-7, with a weak D call TRBD2 (6 bases). The V and J ends lost 5 bases and 5 bases respectively, with 8 bases between them. CDR1 and CDR2 (germline): SGHDT, YYEEEE. This CDR3 spans 11 amino acids. The whole variable domain, remainder taken from reference TRBV5-6 and TRBJ2-7, is DAGVTQSPTHLIKTRGQQVTLRCSPKSGHDTVSWYQQALGQGPQFIFQYYEEEERQRGNFPDRFSGHQFPNYSSELNVNALLLGDSALYLCASRSSDEQYFGPGTRLTVT.

CDR3: CASSSQGQGPLRSPYEQYF. In DNA form, the CDR3 reads TGTGCCAGCTCATCACAGGGCCAGGGGCCGCTCCGAAGCCCCTACGAGCAGTACTTC. The rearrangement uses TRBV18 and TRBJ2-7, with D possibly TRBD1 on 6 matching bases. Germline CDR1 is KGHSH and CDR2 is LQKENI. The CDR3 runs to 19 residues. V lost 5 bases, J lost 2 bases, and 28 bases lay in between. Drawing the rest from reference TRBV18 and TRBJ2-7, the complete variable domain is NAGVMQNPRHLVRRRGQEARLRCSPMKGHSHVYWYRQLPEEGLKFMVYLQKENIIDESGMPKERFSAEFPKEGPSILRIQQVVRGDSAAYFCASSSQGQGPLRSPYEQYFGPGTRLTVT.

This chain uses TRBV28 with TRBJ1-1, with 8 bases aligning to TRBD1. The CDR3 loop spans 14 amino acids. Germline values: CDR1 MDHEN, CDR2 SYDVKM. Trimming took 7 bases from V and 4 from J; bases not matched to a gene: 8. Here the CDR3 reads CASNSGGQGTEAFF. The CDR3 DNA reads TGTGCCAGCAATTCGGGCGGACAGGGCACTGAAGCTTTCTTT.

The chain has TRBV5-4 and TRBJ2-3; D might be TRBD2 (7 bases). Trimming took 6 bases from V and 3 from J, leaving 17 bases between them. Germline lookup yields CDR1 SGHNT and CDR2 YYREEE (reference sequence). CDR3 size: 15 residues. CDR3 loop: CASTTLQGGTDTQYF. Written as DNA, the CDR3 is TGTGCCAGCACCACCTTACAGGGAGGGACAGATACGCAGTATTTT.

The rearrangement joins TRBV5-1 to TRBJ2-3, with TRBD1 matching 11 bases. CDR3 length equals 16 residues. Germline CDR1 and CDR2: SGHRS and YFSETQ. Germline trimming cut 3 bases from V and 2 bases from J; bases unmatched to any gene: 5. DNA of the CDR3: TGCGCCAGCAGCTCCAGAGGACAGGGGGCCACAGATACGCAGTATTTT. Translated, it gives CASSSRGQGATDTQYF. Drawing the rest from reference TRBV5-1 and TRBJ2-3, the complete variable domain is KAGVTQTPRYLIKTRGQQVTLSCSPISGHRSVSWYQQTPGQGLQFLFEYFSETQRNKGNFPGRFSGRQFSNSRSEMNVSTLELGDSALYLCASSSRGQGATDTQYFGPGTRLTVL.

The V and J genes are TRBV30 and TRBJ1-5; 7 bases are a match to TRBD1. The trim removed 4 bases at V and 3 bases at J, leaving 9 bases unmatched. The CDR3 covers 15 residues. From germline, CDR1 is GTSNPN and CDR2 SVGIG (reference sequence). DNA for the CDR3: TGTGCCTGGACCCACCCGGGGACAGTCAATCAGCCCCAGCATTTT. Protein product: CAWTHPGTVNQPQHF. The full variable domain, its missing parts supplied by reference TRBV30 and TRBJ1-5, is SQTIHQWPATLVQPVGSPLSLECTVEGTSNPNLYWYRQAAGRGLQLLFYSVGIGQISSEVPQNLSASRPQDRQFILSSKKLLLSDSGFYLCAWTHPGTVNQPQHFGDGTRLSIL.

This clone was picked up a small number of times. V is TRBV28 and J is TRBJ2-2; TRBD1 matches at 9 bases. After removal of 6 bases from V and 7 bases from J, the junction contained 9 bases not matched to a gene. The V gene's germline CDR1 is MDHEN and CDR2 SYDVKM. CDR3 length: 15 amino acids. Here the CDR3 DNA reads TGTGCCAGCAGCAAACAGGGGGCGCGGCACGGGGAGCTGTTTTTT. Encoded protein: CASSKQGARHGELFF.

This clone turned up a few times. This sequence joins TRBV18 and TRBJ2-7; TRBD1 matches at 9 bases. The CDR3 loop spans 14 amino acids. After removal of 3 bases from V and 5 bases from J, the junction contained 5 bases not matched to a gene. Germline V gene sequence: CDR1 KGHSH, CDR2 LQKENI. The CDR3 DNA reads TGTGCCAGCTCACCTCGGACAGGGGAAGACGAGCAGTACTTC. Protein product: CASSPRTGEDEQYF.

This clone has only a few counts. The gene calls are TRBV7-2 and TRBJ1-5; 10 bases match TRBD1. This CDR3 contains 16 residues. The germline gives CDR1 SGHTA, CDR2 FQGNSA. V lost 0 bases to trimming and J lost 5 bases; unmatched junction nucleotides: 4. CDR3 DNA sequence: TGTGCCAGCAGCTTAGCCGGACAGGGGGTCTATCAGCCCCAGCATTTT. Its protein product is CASSLAGQGVYQPQHF.

The chain is built from TRBV7-2 and TRBJ2-4, with TRBD1 as a possible D gene (5 bases). The germline V gene has CDR1 SGHTA and CDR2 FQGNSA. This CDR3 is 14 amino acids long. V lost 5 bases to trimming and J lost 14 bases, with 22 bases between them. Written as DNA, the CDR3 is TGTGCCAGCAGCGTACGAGGACACCGAACGACGAAGTACTTC. Amino acids: CASSVRGHRTTKYF.